The 27 T cell receptor beta chains reported below all come from one sample, sequenced in a study of shared clonotypes between healthy human individuals. Repertoires were generated with immunoSEQ multiplex PCR, while TCRdb's copy carries only in-frame clones and drops some. Here the sample spans hundreds of thousands of clones, roughly four fifths being singletons. Sequenced sample: PBMCs. The receptors come from a woman aged 40 to 50 in good health. Some clones in this sample may be carry-over from other donors' samples.

The chain recombines TRBV15 with TRBJ2-1; D may be TRBD2 (6 bases). Germline V CDR1 and CDR2: LNHNV, YYDKDF (reference sequence). The V end was cut by 5 bases, the J end by 0 bases, with 11 bases between. CDR3 length: 15 amino acids. CDR3 loop: CATSGRRDSYNEQFF. CDR3 bases: TGTGCCACCAGCGGGCGGAGGGACTCCTACAATGAGCAGTTCTTC.

V gene TRBV30 combines with J gene TRBJ2-3; D is ambiguous. Germline V gene sequence: CDR1 GTSNPN, CDR2 SVGIG (reference sequence). Trimming removed 0 bases from V and 1 base from J, with 11 bases in between. The CDR3 runs 15 residues. Written as DNA, the CDR3 is TGTGCCTGGAGTGTATCGGCCTGGGGCACAGATACGCAGTATTTT. Amino acids: CAWSVSAWGTDTQYF. Filled out from reference TRBV30 and TRBJ2-3, the complete variable domain reads SQTIHQWPATLVQPVGSPLSLECTVEGTSNPNLYWYRQAAGRGLQLLFYSVGIGQISSEVPQNLSASRPQDRQFILSSKKLLLSDSGFYLCAWSVSAWGTDTQYFGPGTRLTVL.

The chain uses TRBV19 and TRBJ1-1; D remains ambiguous. The CDR3 covers 14 residues. V lost 6 bases and J 1 base, leaving 12 bases between the germline ends. Germline CDR1 is LNHDA and CDR2 is SQIVND (reference sequence). CDR3 amino acids: CASSGRRGNTEAFF. In DNA, the CDR3 is TGTGCCAGTAGCGGCAGACGAGGGAACACTGAAGCTTTCTTT.

The sample holds a few counts of this clone. This chain links TRBV30 with TRBJ2-2; 7 bases map to TRBD2. The CDR3 is 16 amino acids. Germline values: CDR1 GTSNPN, CDR2 SVGIG (reference sequence). V dropped 3 bases and J dropped 0; count of bases not matched to a gene: 7. CDR3 loop: CAWRAAGDPNTGELFF. The CDR3 nucleotides are TGTGCCTGGAGAGCCGCGGGGGACCCGAACACCGGGGAGCTGTTTTTT.

This chain joins TRBV5-1 and TRBJ2-7, with TRBD1 matching 11 bases. CDR1 SGHRS and CDR2 YFSETQ come from the germline V gene. The CDR3 spans 17 residues. Unmatched junction bases numbered 8, after V lost 0 bases and J lost 3 bases. DNA for the CDR3: TGCGCCAGCAGCTTGGGGCGAGGACAGGGGGCAAACTACGAGCAGTACTTC. Protein: CASSLGRGQGANYEQYF.

The chain has TRBV6-5 and TRBJ2-7; D is possibly TRBD1 or TRBD2 (5 bases each). V lost 5 bases and J 7 bases, leaving 9 bases between the germline ends. Germline CDR1 and CDR2: MNHEY and SVGAGI. The CDR3 covers 11 residues. The CDR3 nucleotides read TGTGCCAGCAGTGCCGGGACGGAGCAGTACTTC. This codes for CASSAGTEQYF.

Worth noting for this clone: A far larger clone is just one base off, so this is likely a read error. The same CDR3 arises from other DNA sequences in this sample as well. This chain joins TRBV4-2 and TRBJ2-6; the match to TRBD1 covers 9 bases. In germline, CDR1 is LGHNA, CDR2 YNFKEQ. The CDR3 has 18 residues. The V segment lost 6 bases and the J segment 4 bases; nucleotides outside the gene matches: 13. The chain's CDR3 is CASSQPGTGTYGANVLTF. In DNA form, the CDR3 reads TGTGCCAGCAGTCAACCCGGGACAGGGACATACGGGGCCAACGTCCTGACTTTC.

The rearrangement uses TRBV5-4 and TRBJ2-1; possibly TRBD1 for D (5 bases). The CDR3 runs to 13 residues. V lost 4 bases and J lost 8, with 13 bases in between. CDR1 SGHNT and CDR2 YYREEE come from the germline V gene (reference sequence). The CDR3 DNA reads TGTGCCAGCAGCCAAACAGGCACCCATGAGCAGTTCTTC. Its translation is CASSQTGTHEQFF.

This clone turned up a few times. The genes are TRBV30 and TRBJ1-2; no reliable D call. Trimming cost V 2 bases and J 0 bases, with 7 bases left between them. CDR1 is GTSNPN and CDR2 is SVGIG in the germline V gene (reference sequence). The CDR3 consists of 13 residues. The CDR3 protein is CAWSRRANYGYTF. CDR3 bases: TGTGCCTGGAGTCGAAGAGCTAACTATGGCTACACCTTC. The full variable domain, in which reference TRBV30 and TRBJ1-2 provide the parts outside the CDR3, is SQTIHQWPATLVQPVGSPLSLECTVEGTSNPNLYWYRQAAGRGLQLLFYSVGIGQISSEVPQNLSASRPQDRQFILSSKKLLLSDSGFYLCAWSRRANYGYTFGSGTRLTVV.

This clone was seen more than once but under ten times. The chain uses TRBV28 and TRBJ2-5, with D maybe TRBD1 (5 bases). Trimming took off 5 bases at V and 9 bases at J, with 13 bases between the two ends. The CDR3 length is 12 residues. Germline values: CDR1 MDHEN, CDR2 SYDVKM. The CDR3, as DNA: TGTGCCAGCAGTCTAGGGGCCTGGGCCCAGTACTTC. Translating gives CASSLGAWAQYF.

The CDR3 coding sequence is TGCGCCAGCACTCTTGCGGGGGGCGGCGACGAGCAGTACTTC. This encodes CASTLAGGGDEQYF. This chain links TRBV5-1 with TRBJ2-7, with TRBD2 identical over 8 bases. CDR1 and CDR2 (germline): SGHRS, YFSETQ. V lost 6 bases to trimming and J lost 5 bases; unmatched junction nucleotides: 10. The CDR3 is 14 residues long.

J is TRBJ1-2 and V is TRBV30, with D hard to call. V lost 4 bases, J lost 7 bases, and 16 bases lay in between. The germline V gene encodes CDR1 GTSNPN and CDR2 SVGIG (reference sequence). The length of the CDR3 is 13 residues. The CDR3 DNA sequence: TGTGCCTGGACTGAGCACGGGGAAGCTGGCTACACCTTC. It encodes CAWTEHGEAGYTF.

The V and J genes are TRBV18 and TRBJ1-2, with unresolved D. This CDR3 contains 15 residues. In germline, CDR1 is KGHSH, CDR2 LQKENI. V was pared by 0 bases and J by 0 bases, with 8 bases between. CDR3 sequence (DNA): TGTGCCAGCTCACCACCGGGTAGAACTAACTATGGCTACACCTTC. Translating gives CASSPPGRTNYGYTF. Drawing the rest from reference TRBV18 and TRBJ1-2, the complete variable domain is NAGVMQNPRHLVRRRGQEARLRCSPMKGHSHVYWYRQLPEEGLKFMVYLQKENIIDESGMPKERFSAEFPKEGPSILRIQQVVRGDSAAYFCASSPPGRTNYGYTFGSGTRLTVV.

As for this clone: Being one base from a much bigger clone, this may be a read error. This chain uses TRBV4-3 with TRBJ1-2; D gene unclear. Germline V gene sequence: CDR1 LGHNA, CDR2 YSLEER. V was cut by 0 bases and J by 3 bases, with 5 bases left in between. The CDR3 sequence is 13 residues long. The CDR3 is CASSQDSDYGYTF. In DNA, the CDR3 is TGCGCCAGCAGCCAAGACTCGGACTATGGCTACACCTTC.

This chain connects TRBV5-1 to TRBJ2-7; 10 positions match TRBD2. Trimming took 4 bases from V and 4 from J; bases not matched to a gene: 8. This CDR3 contains 15 residues. The germline V gene has CDR1 SGHRS and CDR2 YFSETQ. The CDR3 region is CASSPQAGGPYEQYF. CDR3 bases: TGCGCCAGCAGCCCGCAAGCGGGAGGGCCTTACGAGCAGTACTTC.

The chain couples TRBV2 to TRBJ1-4; TRBD1 aligns across 9 bases. The CDR3 spans 17 residues. The germline V gene has CDR1 SNHLY and CDR2 FYNNEI. The J segment lost 3 bases and the V segment lost 3 bases, leaving 8 bases of the junction unmatched. The CDR3 sequence is CASSEKGQGLSNEKLFF. CDR3 nucleotides: TGTGCCAGCAGTGAGAAGGGACAGGGCTTGTCTAATGAAAAACTGTTTTTT.

This chain uses TRBV4-1 with TRBJ1-2; D not certain. The CDR3 sequence is 13 residues long. CDR1 is MGHRA, CDR2 YSYEKL, per germline. V was clipped by 3 bases and J by 2 bases, with 7 bases between them. The CDR3 sequence: CASSHPGNYGYTF. The CDR3 DNA reads TGCGCCAGCAGCCATCCAGGAAACTATGGCTACACCTTC.

The rearrangement uses TRBV11-3 and TRBJ2-5; possibly TRBD2 for D (6 bases). CDR1 and CDR2 (germline): SGHNT, YENEEA. This CDR3 comprises 13 residues. The V gene lost 5 bases and the J gene lost 4 bases, with 11 bases spanning the gap. CDR3 loop: CASSHLGGETQYF. The DNA for the CDR3 is TGTGCCAGCAGCCACCTGGGGGGAGAGACCCAGTACTTC.

The chain uses TRBV5-1 and TRBJ1-4; 9 bases line up with TRBD1. CDR1 SGHRS and CDR2 YFSETQ come from the germline V gene. V shed 0 bases, J shed 7 bases, and the junction held 4 bases outside the gene matches. This CDR3 is 15 amino acids long. CDR3 protein: CASSLGGDRAEKLFF. The CDR3 nucleotides are TGCGCCAGCAGCTTGGGAGGGGACAGGGCTGAAAAACTGTTTTTT.

The chain uses TRBV27 and TRBJ2-3, with unresolved D. Germline CDR1 reads MNHEY; CDR2 reads SMNVEV (reference sequence). Deletions cut 5 bases from V and 2 bases from J, with 14 bases between. The CDR3 spans 15 residues. The CDR3 here is CASSPLGPLTDTQYF. Written as DNA, the CDR3 is TGTGCCAGCAGTCCGCTAGGCCCTCTCACAGATACGCAGTATTTT.

The J gene is TRBJ2-1, the V gene TRBV2, with 9 bases that match TRBD2. This CDR3 contains 15 residues. The germline CDR1 and CDR2 sequences are SNHLY and FYNNEI. With V trimmed by 11 bases and J by 8 bases, 16 bases remained unmatched. CDR3 loop: CASRARLAALDEQFF. The CDR3 DNA sequence: TGTGCCTCTAGGGCGAGACTAGCGGCCTTAGATGAGCAGTTCTTC. Filled out from reference TRBV2 and TRBJ2-1, the complete variable domain reads EPEVTQTPSHQVTQMGQEVILRCVPISNHLYFYWYRQILGQKVEFLVSFYNNEISEKSEIFDDQFSVERPDGSNFTLKIRSTKLEDSAMYFCASRARLAALDEQFFGPGTRLTVL.

The chain recombines TRBV29-1 with TRBJ2-7, with TRBD1 matching over 9 bases. V shed 5 bases and J 0 bases; nucleotides not matched to a gene: 5. CDR1 and CDR2 from the germline V gene are SQVTM and ANQGSEA. There are 14 residues in the CDR3. CDR3 region: CSVRGQGSSYEQYF. In DNA, the CDR3 is TGCAGCGTTCGAGGACAGGGGAGCTCCTACGAGCAGTACTTC.

The chain employs TRBV2 and TRBJ2-1; 14 bases line up with TRBD2. Germline V CDR1 and CDR2: SNHLY, FYNNEI. The CDR3 consists of 16 residues. Trimming took 7 bases from V and 2 from J; bases not matched to a gene: 4. The CDR3 bases are TGTGCCAGCACCCCGGGACTAGCGGGAGCCTACAATGAGCAGTTCTTC. It translates to CASTPGLAGAYNEQFF.

This chain links TRBV6-4 with TRBJ2-1, with 8 bases identical to TRBD1. The CDR3 loop spans 14 amino acids. CDR1 is MRHNA and CDR2 is SNTAGT in the germline V gene. V gave up 3 bases and J gave up 5 bases; unmatched junction bases: 3. This CDR3 reads CASSEGQENNEQFF. The DNA for the CDR3 is TGTGCCAGCAGTGAGGGACAGGAGAACAATGAGCAGTTCTTC.

The J gene is TRBJ1-2, the V gene TRBV9; a weak D match, TRBD1 (5 bases). The CDR3 has 13 amino acids. Trimming stripped 3 bases from V and 1 base from J, with 7 bases between. Germline-derived CDR1 and CDR2 are SGDLS and YYNGEE. The CDR3 loop reads CASSARVNYGYTF. The CDR3 DNA sequence: TGTGCCAGCAGCGCCAGGGTTAACTATGGCTACACCTTC.

The V gene is TRBV30, the J gene TRBJ2-1; TRBD2 aligns across 15 bases. Germline V lookup: CDR1 GTSNPN, CDR2 SVGIG (reference sequence). The CDR3 contains 16 residues. The J segment lost 8 bases and the V segment lost 3 bases, leaving 8 bases of the junction unmatched. CDR3 residues: CAWRPGLAGGADEQFF. CDR3 DNA sequence: TGTGCCTGGAGGCCGGGACTAGCGGGAGGTGCCGATGAGCAGTTCTTC.

The chain employs TRBV7-2 and TRBJ2-3, with TRBD2 matching over 8 bases. This CDR3 contains 18 residues. Germline V gene data show CDR1 as SGHTA and CDR2 as FQGNSA. V trimming: 4 bases; J trimming: 1 base; junction bases outside the gene matches: 13. CDR3: CASSSHAPTSVGTDTQYF. The CDR3 region has the DNA TGTGCCAGCAGCTCGCACGCCCCGACTAGCGTCGGCACAGATACGCAGTATTTT.